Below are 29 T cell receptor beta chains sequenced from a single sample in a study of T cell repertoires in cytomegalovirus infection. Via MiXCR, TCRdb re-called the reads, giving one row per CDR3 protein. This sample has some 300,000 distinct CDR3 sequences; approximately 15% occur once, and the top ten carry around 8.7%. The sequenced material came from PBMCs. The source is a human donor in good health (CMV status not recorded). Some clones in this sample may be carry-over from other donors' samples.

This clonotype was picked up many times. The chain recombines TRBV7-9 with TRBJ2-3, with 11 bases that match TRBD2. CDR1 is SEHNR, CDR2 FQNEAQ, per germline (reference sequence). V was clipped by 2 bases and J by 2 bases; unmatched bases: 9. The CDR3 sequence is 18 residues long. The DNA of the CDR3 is TGTGCCAGCAGCTTACCTCCGCGACTAGCGGGGCTCACAGATACGCAGTATTTT. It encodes CASSLPPRLAGLTDTQYF.

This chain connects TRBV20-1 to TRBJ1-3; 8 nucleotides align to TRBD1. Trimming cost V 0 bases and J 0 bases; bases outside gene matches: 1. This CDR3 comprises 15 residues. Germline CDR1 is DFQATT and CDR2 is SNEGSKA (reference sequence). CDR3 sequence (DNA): TGCAGTGCTAGAGATGGACAGGGCTCTGGAAACACCATATATTTT. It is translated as CSARDGQGSGNTIYF.

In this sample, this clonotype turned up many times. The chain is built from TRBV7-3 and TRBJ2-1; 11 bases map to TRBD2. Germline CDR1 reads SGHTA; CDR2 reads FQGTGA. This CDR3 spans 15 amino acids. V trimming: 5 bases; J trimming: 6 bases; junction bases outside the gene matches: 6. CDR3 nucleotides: TGTGCCAGCAGCCTACTAGCGGGAGACTCCAATGAGCAGTTCTTC. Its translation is CASSLLAGDSNEQFF.

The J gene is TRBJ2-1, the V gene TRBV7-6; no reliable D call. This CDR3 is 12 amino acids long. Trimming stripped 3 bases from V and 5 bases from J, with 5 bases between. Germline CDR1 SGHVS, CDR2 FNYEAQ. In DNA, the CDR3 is TGTGCCAGCAGCTTCCTCGACAATGAGCAGTTCTTC. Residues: CASSFLDNEQFF.

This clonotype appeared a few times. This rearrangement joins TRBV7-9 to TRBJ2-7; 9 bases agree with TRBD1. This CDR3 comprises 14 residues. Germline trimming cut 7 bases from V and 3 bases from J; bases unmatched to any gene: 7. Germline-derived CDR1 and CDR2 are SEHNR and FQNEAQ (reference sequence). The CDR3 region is CASKSRQGDYEQYF. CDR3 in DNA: TGTGCCAGCAAGTCGAGACAGGGGGACTACGAGCAGTACTTC.

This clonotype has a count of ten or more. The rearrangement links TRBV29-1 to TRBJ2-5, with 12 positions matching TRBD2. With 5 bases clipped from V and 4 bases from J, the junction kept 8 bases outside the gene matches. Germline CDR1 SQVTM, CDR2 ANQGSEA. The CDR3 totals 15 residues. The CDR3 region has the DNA TGCAGCGTTACCTTGACTAGCGGGAGAGGAGAGACCCAGTACTTC. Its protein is CSVTLTSGRGETQYF.

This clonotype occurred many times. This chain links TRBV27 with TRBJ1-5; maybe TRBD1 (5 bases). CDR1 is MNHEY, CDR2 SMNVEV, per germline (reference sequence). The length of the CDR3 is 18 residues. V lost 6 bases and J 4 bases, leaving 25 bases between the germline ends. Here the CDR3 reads CASSPRLMGGGTNQPQHF. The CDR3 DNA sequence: TGTGCCAGCAGCCCCCGACTGATGGGAGGAGGGACGAATCAGCCCCAGCATTTT.

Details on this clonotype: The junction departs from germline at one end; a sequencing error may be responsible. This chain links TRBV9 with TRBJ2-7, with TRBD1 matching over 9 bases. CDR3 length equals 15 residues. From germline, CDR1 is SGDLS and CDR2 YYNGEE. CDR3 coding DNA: TGTGCCAGCAGCGTAGGGAACAGGGGGCAAGTCGAGCTGTACTTC. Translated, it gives CASSVGNRGQVELYF.

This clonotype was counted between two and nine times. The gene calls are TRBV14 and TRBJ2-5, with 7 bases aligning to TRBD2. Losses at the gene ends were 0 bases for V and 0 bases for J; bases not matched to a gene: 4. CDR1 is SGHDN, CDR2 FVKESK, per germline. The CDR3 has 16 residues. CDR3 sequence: CASSQEGAGHQETQYF. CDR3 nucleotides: TGTGCCAGCAGCCAAGAAGGAGCGGGACACCAAGAGACCCAGTACTTC.

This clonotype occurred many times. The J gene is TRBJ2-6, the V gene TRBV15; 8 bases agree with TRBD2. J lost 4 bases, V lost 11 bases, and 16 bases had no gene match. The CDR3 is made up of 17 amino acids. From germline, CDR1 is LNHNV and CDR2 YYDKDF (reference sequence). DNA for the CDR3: TGTGCCTCCACTGGAAGCGGGAGAGGTACCGGGGCCAACGTCCTGACTTTC. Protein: CASTGSGRGTGANVLTF.

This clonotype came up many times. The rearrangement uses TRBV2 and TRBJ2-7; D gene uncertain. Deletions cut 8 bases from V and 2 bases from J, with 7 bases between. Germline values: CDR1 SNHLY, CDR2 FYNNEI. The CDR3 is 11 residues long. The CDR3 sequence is CASSTTYEQYF. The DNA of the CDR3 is TGTGCCAGCTCTACTACCTACGAGCAGTACTTC.

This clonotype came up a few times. CDR3 sequence (DNA): TGCAGTGCTAGACTCCTCCCTGGTGGCTACACCTTC. Protein sequence: CSARLLPGGYTF. This chain connects TRBV20-1 to TRBJ1-2, with D unresolved. Germline V gene lookup returns CDR1 DFQATT and CDR2 SNEGSKA (reference sequence). The V gene lost 2 bases and the J gene lost 7 bases, with 11 bases spanning the gap. This CDR3 has 12 residues.

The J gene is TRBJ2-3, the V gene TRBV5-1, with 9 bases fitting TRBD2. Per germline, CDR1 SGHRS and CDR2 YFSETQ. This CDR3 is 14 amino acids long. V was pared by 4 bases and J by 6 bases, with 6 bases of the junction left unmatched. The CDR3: CASSRLAETDTQYF. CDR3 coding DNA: TGCGCCAGCAGCCGACTAGCGGAGACGGATACGCAGTATTTT.

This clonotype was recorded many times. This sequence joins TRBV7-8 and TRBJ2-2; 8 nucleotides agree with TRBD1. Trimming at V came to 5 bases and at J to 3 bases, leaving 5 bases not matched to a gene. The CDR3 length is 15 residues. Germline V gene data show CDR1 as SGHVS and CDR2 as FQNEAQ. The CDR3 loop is CASSETGVDTGELFF. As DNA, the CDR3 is TGTGCCAGCAGCGAGACAGGGGTGGACACCGGGGAGCTGTTTTTT.

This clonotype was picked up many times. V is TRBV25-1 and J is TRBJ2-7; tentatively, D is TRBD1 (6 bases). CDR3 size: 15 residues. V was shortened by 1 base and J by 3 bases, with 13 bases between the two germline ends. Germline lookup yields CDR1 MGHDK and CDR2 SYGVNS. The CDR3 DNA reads TGTGCCAGCAGTGAATCCCGGACAGTCAACTACGAGCAGTACTTC. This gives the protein CASSESRTVNYEQYF.

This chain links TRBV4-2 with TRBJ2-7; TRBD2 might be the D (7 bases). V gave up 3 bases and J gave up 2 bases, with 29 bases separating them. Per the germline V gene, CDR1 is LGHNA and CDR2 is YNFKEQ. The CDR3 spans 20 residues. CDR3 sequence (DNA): TGTGCCAGCAGCCAGTCCATCGAGGGGGGGTTCTTGCCTCGTACCTACGAGCAGTACTTC. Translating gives CASSQSIEGGFLPRTYEQYF.

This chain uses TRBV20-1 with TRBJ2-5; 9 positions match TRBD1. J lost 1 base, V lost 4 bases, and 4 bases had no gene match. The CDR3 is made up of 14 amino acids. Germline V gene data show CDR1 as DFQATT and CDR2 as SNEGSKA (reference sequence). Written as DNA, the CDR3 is TGCAGTGCTAACCGGGACAGGGCCCAAGAGACCCAGTACTTC. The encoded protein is CSANRDRAQETQYF.

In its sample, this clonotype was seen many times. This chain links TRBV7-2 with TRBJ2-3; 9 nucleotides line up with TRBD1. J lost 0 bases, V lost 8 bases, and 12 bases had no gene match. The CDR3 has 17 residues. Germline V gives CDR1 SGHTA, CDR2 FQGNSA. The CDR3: CASGTGTGMLSTDTQYF. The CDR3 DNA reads TGTGCCAGCGGCACCGGGACAGGGATGCTTAGCACAGATACGCAGTATTTT.

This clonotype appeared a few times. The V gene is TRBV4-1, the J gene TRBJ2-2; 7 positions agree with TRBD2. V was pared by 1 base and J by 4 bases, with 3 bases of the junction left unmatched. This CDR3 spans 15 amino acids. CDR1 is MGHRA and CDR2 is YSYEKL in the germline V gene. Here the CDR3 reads CASSQGGRITGELFF. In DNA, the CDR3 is TGCGCCAGCAGCCAAGGCGGGAGAATCACCGGGGAGCTGTTTTTT.

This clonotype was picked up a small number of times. DNA for the CDR3: TGTGCCATCGCCCAGGGAGGTGGAAGAACTGAAGCTTTCTTT. It specifies CAIAQGGGRTEAFF. This chain connects TRBV10-3 to TRBJ1-1, with a possible D match to TRBD1 (5 bases). Per germline, CDR1 ENHRY and CDR2 SYGVKD. This CDR3 is 14 amino acids long. Trimming stripped 8 bases from V and 5 bases from J, with 18 bases between.

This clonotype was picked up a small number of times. Written as DNA, the CDR3 is TGTGCCAGCAGTTCGGGACTAGCGGTGGGAGATACGCAGTATTTT. This gives the protein CASSSGLAVGDTQYF. The chain joins TRBV27 to TRBJ2-3, with 11 bases fitting TRBD2. J gave up 5 bases and V 4 bases, and 5 bases lay outside the gene matches. CDR1 and CDR2 from the germline V gene are MNHEY and SMNVEV (reference sequence). The CDR3 length is 15 residues.

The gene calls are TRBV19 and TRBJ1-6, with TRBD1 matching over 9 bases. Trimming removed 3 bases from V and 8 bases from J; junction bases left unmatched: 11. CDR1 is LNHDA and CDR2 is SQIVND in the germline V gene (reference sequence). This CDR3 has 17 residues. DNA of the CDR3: TGTGCCAGTAGTATCAGGAAGACCGGGACAGGGTATTCACCCCTCCACTTT. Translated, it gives CASSIRKTGTGYSPLHF.

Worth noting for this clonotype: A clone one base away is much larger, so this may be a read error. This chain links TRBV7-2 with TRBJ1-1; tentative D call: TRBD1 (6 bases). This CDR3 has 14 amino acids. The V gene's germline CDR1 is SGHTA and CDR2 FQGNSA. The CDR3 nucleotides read TGTGCCATCAGCTTGAAAGGGGGTTCTATAGGAGCTTTCTTT. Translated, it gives CAISLKGGSIGAFF.

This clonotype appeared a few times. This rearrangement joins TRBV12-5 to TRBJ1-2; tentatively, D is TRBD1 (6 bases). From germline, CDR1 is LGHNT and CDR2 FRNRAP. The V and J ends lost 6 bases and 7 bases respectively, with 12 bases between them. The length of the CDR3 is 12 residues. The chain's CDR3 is CASGGGAGGYTF. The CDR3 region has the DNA TGTGCTAGTGGGGGGGGGGCCGGTGGCTACACCTTC.

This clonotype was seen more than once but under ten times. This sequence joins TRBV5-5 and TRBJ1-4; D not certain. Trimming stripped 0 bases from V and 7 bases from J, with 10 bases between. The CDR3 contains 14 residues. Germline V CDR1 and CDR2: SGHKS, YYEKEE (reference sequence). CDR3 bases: TGTGCCAGCAGCTTGGATGGAGACGGTGAAAAACTGTTTTTT. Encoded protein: CASSLDGDGEKLFF.

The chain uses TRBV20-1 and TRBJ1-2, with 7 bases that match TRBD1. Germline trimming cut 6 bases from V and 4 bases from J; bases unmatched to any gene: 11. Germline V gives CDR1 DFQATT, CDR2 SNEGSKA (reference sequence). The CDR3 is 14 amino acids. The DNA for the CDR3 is TGCAGTGCCCTATCGACAGGGAGAGGCTATGGCTACACCTTC. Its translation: CSALSTGRGYGYTF.

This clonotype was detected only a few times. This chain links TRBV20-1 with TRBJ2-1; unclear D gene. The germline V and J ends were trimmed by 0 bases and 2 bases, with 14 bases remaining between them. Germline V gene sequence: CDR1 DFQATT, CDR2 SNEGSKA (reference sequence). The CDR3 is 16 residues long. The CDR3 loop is CSARDKWPSAYNEQFF. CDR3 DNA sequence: TGCAGTGCTAGAGATAAATGGCCCTCAGCCTACAATGAGCAGTTCTTC.

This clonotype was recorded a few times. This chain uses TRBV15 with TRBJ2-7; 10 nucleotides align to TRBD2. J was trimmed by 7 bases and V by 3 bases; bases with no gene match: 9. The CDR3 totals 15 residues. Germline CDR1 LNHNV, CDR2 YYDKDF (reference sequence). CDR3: CATSREREGLGEQYF. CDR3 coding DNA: TGTGCCACCAGCAGGGAGCGGGAGGGCCTAGGGGAGCAGTACTTC.

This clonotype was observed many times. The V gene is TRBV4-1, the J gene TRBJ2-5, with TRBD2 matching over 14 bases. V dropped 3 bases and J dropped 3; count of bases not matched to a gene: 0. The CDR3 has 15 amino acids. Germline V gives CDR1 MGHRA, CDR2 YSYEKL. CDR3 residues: CASSQGLAGEETQYF. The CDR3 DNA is TGCGCCAGCAGCCAGGGACTAGCGGGAGAAGAGACCCAGTACTTC.